The rows below give T cell receptor beta chains drawn from one sample of a study of chemoradiotherapy in HPV16-positive cancers. TCRdb's copy holds only in-frame clones and misses some; the assay was immunoSEQ multiplex PCR. The table has around 53,000 clones, 90% seen once. Sample: blood, taken from a patient who underwent chemoradiotherapy. Every receptor here comes from a human donor with HPV-associated anogenital cancer. Both conserved end residues are part of each CDR3. The D gene is left open where the match is weak. Clone size, where shown, is once, few, many, or a class for clones that have expanded.

abundance,v_gene,d_gene,j_gene,CDR3nt,CDR3aa
once,TRBV6-1,TRBD1,TRBJ2-1,TGTGCCAGCAAGCCGGACAGGGGCTCCTACAATGAGCAGTTCTTC,CASKPDRGSYNEQFF
.,TRBV6-6,TRBD1,TRBJ1-1,TGTGCCAGCACCACAGGGGTGAACACTGAAGCTTTCTTT,CASTTGVNTEAFF
.,TRBV9,TRBD1,TRBJ2-5,TGTGCCAGCAGCGTAGATAGGGGGCAGGGGGAGACCCAGTACTTC,CASSVDRGQGETQYF
.,TRBV7-8,TRBD1,TRBJ2-3,TGTGCCAGCAGCTTAGCGCAGCTGTTCGTACAGGACAGGGAGACAGATACGCAGTATTTT,CASSLAQLFVQDRETDTQYF
.,TRBV5-4,.,TRBJ2-7,TGTGCCAGCAGCGAAGGCGGCAGGTCGTTAGCCTACGAGCAGTACTTC,CASSEGGRSLAYEQYF
.,TRBV5-4,TRBD1,TRBJ1-6,TGTGCCAGCAGCCTAGACAGGGAGACTTCACCCCTCCACTTT,CASSLDRETSPLHF
.,TRBV7-2,.,TRBJ1-6,TGTGCCAGCAGCCCCAATTATAATTCACCCCTCCACTTT,CASSPNYNSPLHF
.,TRBV11-2,TRBD2,TRBJ2-7,TGTGCCAGCAGCTTTGGCGGGGGTTACGAGCAGTACTTC,CASSFGGGYEQYF
.,TRBV5-1,TRBD2,TRBJ2-5,TGCGCCAGCAGCTTGGCTAGCGGTTATCAAGAGACCCAGTACTTC,CASSLASGYQETQYF
.,TRBV4-1,TRBD2,TRBJ2-3,TGCGCCAGCAGCCAAGGGCCTAGCGGGGGGGTCGCAGATACGCAGTATTTT,CASSQGPSGGVADTQYF
.,TRBV25-1,TRBD2,TRBJ2-5,TGTGCCAGCACTAGAGCGGGAGCACAAGAGACCCAGTACTTC,CASTRAGAQETQYF
.,TRBV14,.,TRBJ1-2,TGTGCCAGCAGCACCCATAAGACAGGTTTCGATGGCTACACCTTC,CASSTHKTGFDGYTF
.,TRBV5-4,TRBD1,TRBJ2-5,TGTGCCAGCAGTTTACGTGAGGGGGCAGGCGAGACCCAGTACTTC,CASSLREGAGETQYF
.,TRBV7-9,.,TRBJ1-1,TGTGCCAGCAGCTTAACCGCGACAGGAGCAATGAACACTGAAGCTTTCTTT,CASSLTATGAMNTEAFF